These T cell receptor beta chains were read from a single sample in a study of sequential checkpoint blockade in melanoma. TCRdb's table, derived via immunoSEQ multiplex PCR, lists solely in-frame clones and lacks some. The sample has some 8,000 clones, 20% to 25% seen once. The sample in question was tumor tissue (inferred from file names), obtained from a patient given nivolumab and ipilimumab in sequence. The receptor source for this set is a human donor with melanoma. Both conserved end residues are part of each CDR3. A D gene is named only where the DNA matches it firmly. Clone sizes are given selectively: once, few, many, or a class where the clone is expanded.

.	TRBJ2-5	TRBV6-8	13	.	TGTGCCAGCCAGGACGTACTCCAAGAGACCCAGTACTTC	CASQDVLQETQYF
.	TRBJ2-2	TRBV12-5	15	.	TGTGCCAGCCGATGGGGCCAGGGGAACACCGGGGAGCTGTTTTTT	CASRWGQGNTGELFF
.	TRBJ2-5	TRBV11-3	14	.	TGTGCCAGCAGCTTACTTGGGACACGGGAGACCCAGTACTTC	CASSLLGTRETQYF
.	TRBJ1-4	TRBV29-1	14	few	TGCAGCGTGAAAGACGGGACGACTAATGAAAAACTGTTTTTT	CSVKDGTTNEKLFF
TRBD1	TRBJ1-2	TRBV6-8	14	few	TGTGCCAGCAGTTTCGGACAGGCTTCCTATGGCTACACCTTC	CASSFGQASYGYTF
.	TRBJ2-7	TRBV28	13	.	TGTGCCAGCTTTGGGCAGGGGTTATACGAGCAGTACTTC	CASFGQGLYEQYF
.	TRBJ2-3	TRBV19	14	.	TGTGCCAGTACAGGGGGGTCATGGGCAGATACGCAGTATTTT	CASTGGSWADTQYF
.	TRBJ2-1	TRBV18	14	.	TGTGCCAGCTCACCAAGGAGCAGCTACAATGAGCAGTTCTTC	CASSPRSSYNEQFF
.	TRBJ2-3	TRBV9	13	many	TGTGCCAGCAGCGTAGTCGGCACAGATACGCAGTATTTT	CASSVVGTDTQYF
TRBD2	TRBJ2-3	TRBV11-3	18	medium-sized	TGTGCCAGCAGCCCACTTCGGGCGCGGGGGTACAGCACAGATACGCAGTATTTT	CASSPLRARGYSTDTQYF
TRBD2	TRBJ2-2	TRBV11-3	15	.	TGTGCCAGCAGCTTGACTAGCGGAAACACCGGGGAGCTGTTTTTT	CASSLTSGNTGELFF
TRBD1	TRBJ2-1	TRBV19	15	once	TGTGCCAGTACCCCCGGGACAGGCTCCTACAATGAGCAGTTCTTC	CASTPGTGSYNEQFF
TRBD1	TRBJ2-3	TRBV6-8	15	many	TGTGCCAGCAGTTACTGGACAGGAAATACAGATACGCAGTATTTT	CASSYWTGNTDTQYF
.	TRBJ2-2	TRBV6-8	12	few	TGTGCCACGGGACTTAACACCGGGGAGCTGTTTTTT	CATGLNTGELFF
.	TRBJ2-2	TRBV30	14	few	TGTGCCTGGAGTGTCCGGGGAGGCACCGGGGAGCTGTTTTTT	CAWSVRGGTGELFF
.	TRBJ2-5	TRBV25-1	15	few	TGTGCCAGCAGTGAGAGGGGGAGGGCCCGAGAGACCCAGTACTTC	CASSERGRARETQYF
.	TRBJ1-1	TRBV6-8	12	.	TGTGCCAGCAGGGATCAGGGTACTGAAGCTTTCTTT	CASRDQGTEAFF
TRBD1	TRBJ2-6	TRBV5-1	17	.	TGCGCCAGCAGCTTGTTGGCAGGGGGCCCCCGGGCCAACGTCCTGACTTTC	CASSLLAGGPRANVLTF
.	TRBJ2-3	TRBV7-1	13	.	TGTGCCAGCTCCGGACTTCGCACAGATACGCAGTATTTT	CASSGLRTDTQYF
.	TRBJ2-1	TRBV6-8	13	few	TGTGCCAGCAGTTACTCGAGCAGAAATGAGCAGTTCTTC	CASSYSSRNEQFF
TRBD1	TRBJ2-7	TRBV14	15	.	TGTGCCAGCAGCCGCCCCGGGACAGGGCCCTACGAGCAGTACTTC	CASSRPGTGPYEQYF
.	TRBJ2-1	TRBV6-8	14	medium-sized	TGTGCCAGCAGTACAACTAGCTCCTACAATGAGCAGTTCTTC	CASSTTSSYNEQFF
TRBD2	TRBJ2-1	TRBV19	16	.	TGTGCCAGTAGTATATGGTCTAGCGGGAGTCCCTTTGAGCAGTTCTTC	CASSIWSSGSPFEQFF
TRBD2	TRBJ2-1	TRBV19	16	.	TGTGCCAGTAGGTCTAGCGGGGGGGCCTTCTACAATGAGCAGTTCTTC	CASRSSGGAFYNEQFF
TRBD2	TRBJ2-1	TRBV6-8	17	.	TGTGCCAGCAGTTACTCGAGGCCCCTAGCGGGGAACAATGAGCAGTTCTTC	CASSYSRPLAGNNEQFF
TRBD2	TRBJ2-1	TRBV6-8	16	few	TGTGCCAGCAGCCCAATGTCCGGCGGGGGGCGTGATGAGCAGTTCTTC	CASSPMSGGGRDEQFF
TRBD2	TRBJ2-3	TRBV4-1	14	few	TGCGCCAGCAGCGCGGGAGGGGATGGGGATACGCAGTATTTT	CASSAGGDGDTQYF
TRBD1	TRBJ1-4	TRBV25-1	15	medium-sized	TGTGCCAGCAGTGAGACAGGGGCAACTAATGAAAAACTGTTTTTT	CASSETGATNEKLFF
.	TRBJ1-4	TRBV7-8	13	.	TGTGCCAGCACCTTCGGGCCTAATGAAAAACTGTTTTTT	CASTFGPNEKLFF
.	TRBJ2-7	TRBV9	14	.	TGTGCCAGCAGCGACGGCCGGTCCTTCGACGAGCAGTACTTC	CASSDGRSFDEQYF
.	TRBJ2-7	TRBV5-1	16	.	TGCGCCAGCAGCGGGGGGACAGCCCATACCTCCTACGAGCAGTACTTC	CASSGGTAHTSYEQYF
TRBD1	TRBJ1-2	TRBV18	15	.	TGTGCCAGCTCACCGATGCAACAGGGGTCCTATGGCTACACCTTC	CASSPMQQGSYGYTF
.	TRBJ1-1	TRBV6-8	14	.	TGTGCCAGCAGGGGACTGTCGTTAGGGACTGAAGCTTTCTTT	CASRGLSLGTEAFF
.	TRBJ1-2	TRBV28	13	.	TGTGCCAGCAGTTTAAGCGATGTAGGTGGCTACACCTTC	CASSLSDVGGYTF
TRBD1	TRBJ2-1	TRBV5-1	17	.	TGCGCCAGCAGCCCTAAGGGACCGGGACAGCCAAACAATGAGCAGTTCTTC	CASSPKGPGQPNNEQFF
.	TRBJ2-5	TRBV6-8	15	few	TGTGCCAGCAGTTACGGGGCGACATACCAAGAGACCCAGTACTTC	CASSYGATYQETQYF
TRBD1	TRBJ1-4	TRBV11-3	14	medium-sized	TGTGCCAGCAGCCCACAGGGGGAATATGAAAAACTGTTTTTT	CASSPQGEYEKLFF
.	TRBJ2-1	TRBV11-3	15	many	TGTGCCAGCAGCTTAGTGGCGATACCTTACGGTGAGCAGTTCTTC	CASSLVAIPYGEQFF
.	TRBJ2-7	TRBV5-1	14	once	TGCGCCAGCAGCTTCAATGCGGGACCCTACGAGCAGTACTTC	CASSFNAGPYEQYF
TRBD1	TRBJ1-2	TRBV9	15	.	TGTGCCAGCAGCGTAGACCCCGGACAGGGAGGCGGCTACACCTTC	CASSVDPGQGGGYTF
.	TRBJ1-2	TRBV19	15	.	TGTGCCAGTAGCACTCGGGACGGGCAAGGCTATGGCTACACCTTC	CASSTRDGQGYGYTF
.	TRBJ1-2	TRBV18	14	.	TGTGCCAGCTCACCATCTGACCTTAACTATGGCTACACCTTC	CASSPSDLNYGYTF
TRBD1	TRBJ1-2	TRBV28	13	.	TGTGCCAGCAGTCCAACAGGGGTATACGGCTACACCTTC	CASSPTGVYGYTF
.	TRBJ2-7	TRBV30	13	.	TGTGCCTGGCGCCTGAGTCCGTTGCTCGAGCAGTACTTC	CAWRLSPLLEQYF
.	TRBJ1-5	TRBV6-8	18	many	TGTGCCAGCAGTCCCCTGGGGGGGCGGATATATAGCAATCAGCCCCAGCATTTT	CASSPLGGRIYSNQPQHF
.	TRBJ1-2	TRBV11-3	15	.	TGTGCCAGCAGCTCCGGGGGCAGGGGATCGGTTGGCTACACCTTC	CASSSGGRGSVGYTF
.	TRBJ2-5	TRBV4-1	13	many	TGCGCCAGCAGCCCAGGGATACAAGAGACCCAGTACTTC	CASSPGIQETQYF
.	TRBJ2-5	TRBV11-3	16	many	TGTGCCAGCAGCCCCGTCTCCGGCGGGAACCAAGAGACCCAGTACTTC	CASSPVSGGNQETQYF
TRBD2	TRBJ2-2	TRBV18	17	.	TGTGCCAGCTCACCACCGTTACTAGCGGGTAACACCGGGGAGCTGTTTTTT	CASSPPLLAGNTGELFF
.	TRBJ2-3	TRBV9	13	few	TGTGCCAGCTCAGGGGCCTACACAGATACGCAGTATTTT	CASSGAYTDTQYF
TRBD1	TRBJ1-2	TRBV6-1	16	.	TGTGCCAGCAGTGAAGTCGGGGACAGGGGATTTGATGGCTACACCTTC	CASSEVGDRGFDGYTF